This TCR beta chain was captured in a study of blood T cell repertoires in COVID-19. Participants came from around 25 US areas, aged about 18 to 89 years. Participant reports of clinical history set cohort assignment. Authors' processing steps: Counts of nucleated cells, estimated from reference gene primer amplification, were obtained. Sequencing used immunoSEQ multiplex PCR; TCRdb keeps in-frame clones, though not all of them. D and trimming come from the DNA, and the V and J calls and clone size come from that table. Altogether approximately 450,000 clones are present, about 90% being singletons, with the ten largest covering just under 2%. The germline V gene has CDR1 SEHNR and CDR2 FQNEAQ (reference sequence). The length of the CDR3 is 15 residues. Trimming removed 1 base at V and 0 bases at J, with 9 bases between. In this sample, this clone turned up once.

The V gene is TRBV7-9, the J gene TRBJ1-1; maybe TRBD1 (6 bases). The clonotype was recovered from a woman aged 18-29 years with acute COVID-19. Sequenced material: PBMCs or T cells enriched from blood (not recorded which). The CDR3 nucleotides read TGTGCCAGCAGCTTAGTTTCAGGGGTGAACACTGAAGCTTTCTTT. It yields the protein CASSLVSGVNTEAFF. The complete variable domain, with remaining parts taken from reference TRBV7-9 and TRBJ1-1, reads DTGVSQNPRHKITKRGQNVTFRCDPISEHNRLYWYRQTLGQGPEFLTYFQNEAQLEKSRLLSDRFSAERPKGSFSTLEIQRTEQGDSAMYLCASSLVSGVNTEAFFGQGTRLTVV.